A single sample is the source of the 24 T cell receptor beta chains below, sequenced in a study of T cell changes during pregnancy in multiple sclerosis. TCRdb's table, derived via immunoSEQ multiplex PCR, lists solely in-frame clones and lacks some. Among approximately 52,000 clones listed, 88% were seen once. The sequences come from CD4+ T cells from peripheral blood mononuclear cells, collected in the second trimester of pregnancy. These receptor sequences come from a female donor with multiple sclerosis, enrolled in a pregnancy study.

This chain uses TRBV18 with TRBJ1-2; the match to TRBD1 covers 7 bases. CDR1 and CDR2 from the germline V gene are KGHSH and LQKENI. The CDR3 spans 16 residues. Trimming cost V 0 bases and J 4 bases; bases outside gene matches: 8. The CDR3 coding sequence is TGTGCCAGCTCACCACCGAGTAAGACAGGGACCTATGGCTACACCTTC. Its protein is CASSPPSKTGTYGYTF.

V and J are TRBV6-5 and TRBJ2-7; 9 nucleotides line up with TRBD1. After removal of 7 bases from V and 4 bases from J, the junction contained 8 bases not matched to a gene. Per germline, CDR1 MNHEY and CDR2 SVGAGI. The CDR3 has 14 amino acids. The CDR3 protein is CASKMTGGMYEQYF. As DNA, the CDR3 is TGTGCCAGCAAAATGACAGGGGGAATGTACGAGCAGTACTTC.

The rearrangement uses TRBV10-2 and TRBJ2-5; perhaps TRBD1 as D (6 bases). The CDR3 is 15 residues long. Germline CDR1 WSHSY, CDR2 SAAADI. The V end lost 8 bases, the J end lost 8 bases, and 24 bases lay between the germline ends. The CDR3 DNA is TGCGCCAGCGAAAGCGGACAGCACGGCCTTCTAACCCAGTACTTC. Translated, it gives CASESGQHGLLTQYF.

The chain has TRBV2 and TRBJ2-1, with 13 bases that match TRBD2. The germline gives CDR1 SNHLY, CDR2 FYNNEI. Trimming removed 6 bases from V and 8 bases from J; junction bases left unmatched: 4. The CDR3 length is 14 residues. This chain's CDR3 is CASRWTSGSHEQFF. The CDR3 region has the DNA TGTGCCAGCAGATGGACTAGCGGGAGCCATGAGCAGTTCTTC. Combining the CDR3 with reference TRBV2 and TRBJ2-1 gives the whole variable domain EPEVTQTPSHQVTQMGQEVILRCVPISNHLYFYWYRQILGQKVEFLVSFYNNEISEKSEIFDDQFSVERPDGSNFTLKIRSTKLEDSAMYFCASRWTSGSHEQFFGPGTRLTVL.

The chain combines TRBV10-3 with TRBJ1-2; D gene ambiguous. There are 12 residues in the CDR3. Germline CDR1 and CDR2: ENHRY and SYGVKD. Trimming cost V 0 bases and J 9 bases, with 8 bases left between them. The CDR3 nucleotides read TGTGCCATCAGTGAGTCTGCCGCGAGCTACACCTTC. As protein: CAISESAASYTF.

This clone has a handful of counts. The J gene is TRBJ2-1, the V gene TRBV4-1, with 9 bases identical to TRBD2. The CDR3 length is 14 residues. Trimming removed 4 bases from V and 7 bases from J; junction bases left unmatched: 5. Germline V gene lookup returns CDR1 MGHRA and CDR2 YSYEKL. Here the CDR3 reads CASSRGGRDNEQFF. CDR3 sequence (DNA): TGCGCCAGCAGCCGGGGCGGGAGGGATAATGAGCAGTTCTTC.

The V gene is TRBV7-2, the J gene TRBJ1-5; tentatively, D is TRBD1 (5 bases). The CDR3 sequence is 14 residues long. Per the germline V gene, CDR1 is SGHTA and CDR2 is FQGNSA. V was pared by 2 bases and J by 6 bases, with 11 bases between. The CDR3 nucleotides are TGTGCCAGCAGCTTATACCAGGGTGGTCAGCCCCAGCATTTT. Translated: CASSLYQGGQPQHF.

This clone was found once. The CDR3 sequence is CASSWRTDQPQHF. The CDR3 DNA follows: TGTGCCAGCAGCTGGAGGACAGACCAGCCCCAGCATTTT. This rearrangement joins TRBV5-6 to TRBJ1-5; D might be TRBD1 (6 bases). Trimming removed 3 bases at V and 7 bases at J, with 11 bases between. The CDR3 length is 13 residues. Germline values: CDR1 SGHDT, CDR2 YYEEEE.

The CDR3 protein is CARSCVRAFF. The CDR3 region has the DNA TGTGCCAGAAGCTGTGTCCGGGCTTTCTTT. The genes are TRBV5-3 and TRBJ1-1; no clear D. TRBV5-3 is recorded as an ORF, its role being uncertain. CDR3 length: 10 amino acids. Deletions cut 3 bases from V and 11 bases from J, with 8 bases between.

V gene TRBV19 combines with J gene TRBJ1-1; a weak D match, TRBD1 (5 bases). CDR3 length: 12 residues. From germline, CDR1 is LNHDA and CDR2 SQIVND (reference sequence). Trimming took 5 bases from V and 6 from J, leaving 10 bases between them. CDR3 sequence: CASSLQGSEAFF. The CDR3 DNA reads TGTGCCAGTAGTCTGCAGGGTTCTGAAGCTTTCTTT.

The genes are TRBV27 and TRBJ2-7; TRBD1 matches 10 bases. Germline lookup yields CDR1 MNHEY and CDR2 SMNVEV (reference sequence). The length of the CDR3 is 15 residues. V gave up 4 bases and J gave up 3 bases; unmatched junction bases: 6. For the CDR3, the DNA is TGTGCCAGCAGTTCCCCGGGACAGGGGAACTACGAGCAGTACTTC. Translated, it gives CASSSPGQGNYEQYF.

V gene TRBV19 combines with J gene TRBJ1-5, with TRBD1 as a possible D gene (6 bases). Germline V gene sequence: CDR1 LNHDA, CDR2 SQIVND (reference sequence). The CDR3 sequence is 16 residues long. The V gene lost 4 bases and the J gene lost 1 base, with 14 bases spanning the gap. CDR3 sequence: CASSTPPTGSNQPQHF. CDR3 DNA sequence: TGTGCCAGTAGTACCCCGCCGACAGGCAGCAATCAGCCCCAGCATTTT.

The rearrangement joins TRBV5-1 to TRBJ1-2; D is unclear. Germline values: CDR1 SGHRS, CDR2 YFSETQ. CDR3 size: 14 residues. Trimming stripped 10 bases from V and 2 bases from J, with 18 bases between. The CDR3 DNA reads as TGCGCCTGCTCCCCCACAGCCAACAACTATGGCTACACCTTC. As protein: CACSPTANNYGYTF.

The rearrangement links TRBV4-3 to TRBJ2-7; TRBD2 matches 14 bases. CDR1 LGHNA and CDR2 YSLEER come from the germline V gene. This CDR3 comprises 20 residues. Trimming took 3 bases from V and 2 from J; bases not matched to a gene: 15. CDR3 residues: CASSQTLGLAGVPSTYEQYF. The CDR3 nucleotides read TGCGCCAGCAGCCAGACCCTGGGACTAGCGGGAGTGCCCTCGACCTACGAGCAGTACTTC.

V is TRBV5-1 and J is TRBJ2-2, with a weak D call TRBD2 (5 bases). The CDR3 runs 14 residues. V shed 6 bases and J shed 7 bases, with 16 bases lying between them. From germline, CDR1 is SGHRS and CDR2 YFSETQ. CDR3 bases: TGCGCCAGCAAGGCGCTAGCCGACATCGGGGAGCTGTTTTTT. As protein: CASKALADIGELFF. Variable domain in full (rest from reference TRBV5-1 and TRBJ2-2): KAGVTQTPRYLIKTRGQQVTLSCSPISGHRSVSWYQQTPGQGLQFLFEYFSETQRNKGNFPGRFSGRQFSNSRSEMNVSTLELGDSALYLCASKALADIGELFFGEGSRLTVL.

This sequence joins TRBV29-1 and TRBJ2-3; the D is unclear. The V end was cut by 4 bases, the J end by 0 bases, with 8 bases between. In germline, CDR1 is SQVTM, CDR2 ANQGSEA. The CDR3 contains 13 residues. CDR3 DNA sequence: TGCAGCGTTGGTCTGCGGAGCACAGATACGCAGTATTTT. It yields the protein CSVGLRSTDTQYF.

The V gene is TRBV5-1, the J gene TRBJ1-2; D is ambiguous. This CDR3 comprises 17 residues. CDR1 is SGHRS, CDR2 YFSETQ, per germline. V lost 4 bases, J lost 3 bases, and 22 bases lay in between. The CDR3 region is CASSRAGSLKADYGYTF. Here the CDR3 DNA reads TGCGCCAGCAGCCGTGCCGGGAGCTTAAAAGCTGACTATGGCTACACCTTC.

The chain is built from TRBV18 and TRBJ2-7; 12 positions match TRBD2. V was pared by 6 bases and J by 6 bases, with 9 bases of the junction left unmatched. The CDR3 loop spans 15 amino acids. CDR1 and CDR2 (germline): KGHSH, LQKENI. CDR3 region: CASSGNGLAGSEQYF. CDR3 DNA sequence: TGTGCCAGCTCCGGCAACGGACTAGCGGGATCCGAGCAGTACTTC.

The rearrangement uses TRBV11-1 and TRBJ2-4; 7 bases map to TRBD2. CDR3 length: 14 amino acids. Germline CDR1 reads SGHAT; CDR2 reads FQDESV (reference sequence). J gave up 9 bases and V 6 bases, and 11 bases lay outside the gene matches. DNA of the CDR3: TGTGCCAGCAGACCATCCGTGGGAGGGCTCATTCAGTACTTC. Amino acids: CASRPSVGGLIQYF.

The chain joins TRBV28 to TRBJ1-3, with D possibly matching TRBD1 (6 bases). Germline V gene data show CDR1 as MDHEN and CDR2 as SYDVKM. With 2 bases removed from V and 7 bases from J, the gap between germline ends came to 12 bases. The CDR3 extends over 14 amino acids. The CDR3 bases are TGTGCCAGCAGTTTAACATGGGGGCGGAACACCATATATTTT. Its protein is CASSLTWGRNTIYF.

The V call is TRBV6-5, the J call TRBJ2-7, with a weak D call TRBD2 (5 bases). In germline, CDR1 is MNHEY, CDR2 SVGAGI. The CDR3 extends over 15 amino acids. Trimming shortened V by 0 bases and J by 4 bases, and 13 bases separated the two germline ends. CDR3 DNA sequence: TGTGCCAGCAGTTACTCGGCCCTAGCTGAATACGAGCAGTACTTC. Encoded protein: CASSYSALAEYEQYF.

The chain recombines TRBV28 with TRBJ2-7; 11 nucleotides line up with TRBD2. This CDR3 comprises 14 residues. Germline V gene sequence: CDR1 MDHEN, CDR2 SYDVKM. With V trimmed by 6 bases and J by 3 bases, 4 bases remained unmatched. The CDR3 here is CASRITSGGYEQYF. In DNA, the CDR3 is TGTGCCAGCAGGATCACTAGCGGGGGCTACGAGCAGTACTTC. The full variable domain, in which reference TRBV28 and TRBJ2-7 provide the parts outside the CDR3, is DVKVTQSSRYLVKRTGEKVFLECVQDMDHENMFWYRQDPGLGLRLIYFSYDVKMKEKGDIPEGYSVSREKKERFSLILESASTNQTSMYLCASRITSGGYEQYFGPGTRLTVT.

The chain couples TRBV19 to TRBJ2-3; 9 bases map to TRBD1. Germline CDR1 and CDR2: LNHDA and SQIVND (reference sequence). The CDR3 is 16 amino acids. The junction had 8 bases not matched to a gene; V was cut back by 5 bases and J by 2 bases. The chain's CDR3 is CASSPRQGVSTDTQYF. CDR3 bases: TGTGCCAGTAGTCCCCGACAGGGGGTTTCCACAGATACGCAGTATTTT.

The rearrangement uses TRBV11-2 and TRBJ2-1, with D perhaps TRBD1 (5 bases). V was clipped by 2 bases and J by 0 bases, with 14 bases between them. This CDR3 has 17 amino acids. The germline V gene has CDR1 SGHAT and CDR2 FQNNGV. Written as DNA, the CDR3 is TGTGCCAGCAGCTTATTAATGGACACTCTCTCCTACAATGAGCAGTTCTTC. Translation: CASSLLMDTLSYNEQFF.